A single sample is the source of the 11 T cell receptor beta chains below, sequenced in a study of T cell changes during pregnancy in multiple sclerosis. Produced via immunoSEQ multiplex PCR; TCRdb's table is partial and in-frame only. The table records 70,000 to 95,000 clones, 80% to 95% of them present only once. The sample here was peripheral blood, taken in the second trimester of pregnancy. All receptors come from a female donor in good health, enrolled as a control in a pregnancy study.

CDR3 nucleotides: TGTGCCAGCAGCCCCCAGCGGGGGGGCATAGATACGCAGTATTTT. Translated, it gives CASSPQRGGIDTQYF. The chain has TRBV7-2 and TRBJ2-3, with 10 bases identical to TRBD2. Germline loops: CDR1 SGHTA, CDR2 FQGNSA. The J segment lost 5 bases and the V segment lost 5 bases, leaving 7 bases of the junction unmatched. The CDR3 has 15 amino acids.

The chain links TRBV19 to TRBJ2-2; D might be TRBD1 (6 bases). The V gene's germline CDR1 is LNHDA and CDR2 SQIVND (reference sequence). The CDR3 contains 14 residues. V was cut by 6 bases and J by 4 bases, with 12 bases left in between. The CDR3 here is CASSPRGGTGELFF. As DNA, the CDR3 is TGTGCCAGTAGCCCCAGGGGCGGCACCGGGGAGCTGTTTTTT. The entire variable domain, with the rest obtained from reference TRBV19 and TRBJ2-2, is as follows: DGGITQSPKYLFRKEGQNVTLSCEQNLNHDAMYWYRQDPGQGLRLIYYSQIVNDFQKGDIAEGYSVSREKKESFPLTVTSAQKNPTAFYLCASSPRGGTGELFFGEGSRLTVL.

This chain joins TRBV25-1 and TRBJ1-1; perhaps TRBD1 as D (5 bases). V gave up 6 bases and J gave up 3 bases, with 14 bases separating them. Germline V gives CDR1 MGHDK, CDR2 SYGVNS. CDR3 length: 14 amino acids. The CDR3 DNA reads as TGTGCCAGCAGCGCAGGGTTAAGGGACACTGAAGCTTTCTTT. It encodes CASSAGLRDTEAFF.

As DNA, the CDR3 is TGCGCCAGCAGCCAATTAATCAGGACAGGGGGTTCAGCTAACTATGGCTACACCTTC. Amino acids: CASSQLIRTGGSANYGYTF. The V call is TRBV4-1, the J call TRBJ1-2; 10 bases map to TRBD1. Germline V gene lookup returns CDR1 MGHRA and CDR2 YSYEKL. V lost 2 bases, J lost 0 bases, and 12 bases stayed unmatched. The CDR3 sequence is 19 residues long.

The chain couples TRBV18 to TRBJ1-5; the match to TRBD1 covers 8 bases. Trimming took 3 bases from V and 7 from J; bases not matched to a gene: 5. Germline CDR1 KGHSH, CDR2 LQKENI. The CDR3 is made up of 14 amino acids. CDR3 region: CASSPATGVQPQHF. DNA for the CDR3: TGTGCCAGCTCACCGGCGACAGGGGTGCAGCCCCAGCATTTT.

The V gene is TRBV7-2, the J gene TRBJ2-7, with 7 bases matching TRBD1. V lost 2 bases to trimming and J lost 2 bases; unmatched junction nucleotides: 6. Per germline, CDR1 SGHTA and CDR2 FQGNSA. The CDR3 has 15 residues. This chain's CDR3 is CASSLSRTGPYEQYF. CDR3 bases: TGTGCCAGCAGCTTAAGCAGGACAGGACCCTACGAGCAGTACTTC.

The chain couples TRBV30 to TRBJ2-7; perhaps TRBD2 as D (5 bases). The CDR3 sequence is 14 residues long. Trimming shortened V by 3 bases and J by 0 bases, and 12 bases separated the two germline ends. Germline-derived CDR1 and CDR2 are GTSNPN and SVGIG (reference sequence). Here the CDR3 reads CAWRIPGSSYEQYF. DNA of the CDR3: TGTGCCTGGAGAATTCCGGGGAGCTCCTACGAGCAGTACTTC.

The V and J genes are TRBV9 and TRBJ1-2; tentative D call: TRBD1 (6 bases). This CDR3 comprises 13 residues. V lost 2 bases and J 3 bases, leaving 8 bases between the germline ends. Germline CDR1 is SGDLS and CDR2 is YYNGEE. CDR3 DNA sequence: TGTGCCAGCAGCGTGTCAGGGGACTATGGCTACACCTTC. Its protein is CASSVSGDYGYTF.

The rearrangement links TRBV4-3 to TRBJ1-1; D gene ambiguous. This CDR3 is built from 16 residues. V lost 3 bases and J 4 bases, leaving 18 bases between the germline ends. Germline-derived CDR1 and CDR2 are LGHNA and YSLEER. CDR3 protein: CASSQKTSGWGTEAFF. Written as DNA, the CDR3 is TGCGCCAGCAGCCAGAAGACATCGGGGTGGGGCACTGAAGCTTTCTTT.

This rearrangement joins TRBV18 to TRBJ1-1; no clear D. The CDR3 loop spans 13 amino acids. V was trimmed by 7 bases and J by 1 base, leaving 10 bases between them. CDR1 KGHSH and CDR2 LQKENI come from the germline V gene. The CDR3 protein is CASFQSSNTEAFF. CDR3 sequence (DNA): TGTGCCAGCTTCCAGTCCTCGAACACTGAAGCTTTCTTT.

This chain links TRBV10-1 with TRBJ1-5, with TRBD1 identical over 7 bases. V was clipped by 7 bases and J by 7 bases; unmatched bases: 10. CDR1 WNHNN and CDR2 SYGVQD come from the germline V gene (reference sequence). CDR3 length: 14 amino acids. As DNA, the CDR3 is TGCGCCAGCATCTTAGACAGGGAGATGCAGCCCCAGCATTTT. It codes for CASILDREMQPQHF.